These 8 T cell receptor beta chains were all obtained from the same sample, sequenced in a study of cytomegalovirus exposure and HLA in healthy donors. The primer mix had 60 Vbeta and 13 Jbeta primers. TCRdb's copy holds only in-frame clones and misses some; the assay was immunoSEQ multiplex PCR. The sample includes under 300,000 clones, approximately 80% of them seen just once. The sample comprised PBMCs. The receptors originated from a woman in her sixties or seventies in good health and CMV-seropositive.

This chain connects TRBV7-9 to TRBJ2-5, with 7 bases that match TRBD1. J gave up 4 bases and V 5 bases, and 4 bases lay outside the gene matches. Per germline, CDR1 SEHNR and CDR2 FQNEAQ (reference sequence). This CDR3 has 13 amino acids. DNA of the CDR3: TGTGCCAGCAGCCCGACAGGGCGAGAGACCCAGTACTTC. Protein: CASSPTGRETQYF.

For the CDR3, the DNA is TGCGCCAGCAGCTTAGACACAGGCACAGATACGCAGTATTTT. Its translation is CASSLDTGTDTQYF. The V call is TRBV5-1, the J call TRBJ2-3, with D unclear. CDR3 length: 14 amino acids. Deletions cut 2 bases from V and 1 base from J, with 8 bases between. Germline V gene data show CDR1 as SGHRS and CDR2 as YFSETQ.

The chain carries TRBV28 and TRBJ1-5; a weak D match, TRBD1 (5 bases). Trimming removed 7 bases from V and 6 bases from J, with 10 bases in between. CDR3 length equals 12 residues. Germline V gives CDR1 MDHEN, CDR2 SYDVKM. The CDR3 spells CASISGIQPQHF. Here the CDR3 DNA reads TGTGCCAGCATTTCAGGGATTCAGCCCCAGCATTTT.

In regard to this clone: Other DNA sequences in this sample translate to the same CDR3. The rearrangement links TRBV6-1 to TRBJ1-1, with 7 bases fitting TRBD1. CDR3 length equals 13 residues. The germline V gene encodes CDR1 MNHNS and CDR2 SASEGT. V lost 6 bases, J lost 0 bases, and 1 base stayed unmatched. CDR3 DNA sequence: TGTGCCAGCAGCGGGACAGTGAACACTGAAGCTTTCTTT. It specifies CASSGTVNTEAFF.

This clone was seen more than once but under ten times. The chain recombines TRBV6-5 with TRBJ2-4; TRBD2 agrees at 7 bases. Germline CDR1 reads MNHEY; CDR2 reads SVGAGI. The CDR3 is 16 amino acids. V lost 1 base to trimming and J lost 3 bases; unmatched junction nucleotides: 6. The CDR3 nucleotides read TGTGCCAGCAGTTACTTCTCGGGAGGAAGCAAAAACATTCAGTACTTC. As protein: CASSYFSGGSKNIQYF.

This clone appeared a single time. The gene calls are TRBV9 and TRBJ1-1; D is possibly TRBD1 (6 bases). The CDR3 runs 14 residues. Germline CDR1 and CDR2: SGDLS and YYNGEE. V was cut by 2 bases and J by 2 bases, with 10 bases left in between. CDR3 nucleotides: TGTGCCAGCAGCGTGGGACAAATAAACACTGAAGCTTTCTTT. Its translation is CASSVGQINTEAFF.

CDR3 in DNA: TGTGCCAGCAGCTTACGAAACAGGGGGCGCGGCGGGGAGCTGTTTTTT. This encodes CASSLRNRGRGGELFF. V is TRBV7-3 and J is TRBJ2-2, with 9 positions matching TRBD1. CDR3 length: 16 amino acids. CDR1 is SGHTA, CDR2 FQGTGA, per germline. J was trimmed by 7 bases and V by 2 bases; bases with no gene match: 8.

The CDR3 sequence: CASSAGGWVGEQFF. DNA of the CDR3: TGCGCCAGCAGCGCCGGGGGTTGGGTAGGTGAGCAGTTCTTC. J is TRBJ2-1 and V is TRBV5-1, with D possibly TRBD2 on 6 matching bases. Germline V lookup: CDR1 SGHRS, CDR2 YFSETQ. Trimming took off 4 bases at V and 9 bases at J, with 17 bases between the two ends. This CDR3 region has 14 residues.